This is a list of T cell receptor beta chains from one sample in a study of cytomegalovirus exposure and HLA in healthy donors. The table came from immunoSEQ multiplex PCR; TCRdb's copy has only in-frame clones and leaves some out. The sample consists of some 140,000 clones, roughly 77% of them appearing once. Sequencing was done on a sample of PBMCs. These receptors were taken from a female donor in good health and CMV-seronegative. Each CDR3 is given with its conserved first and last residue. The order of the fields is V gene, clone size, CDR3 length, D gene, J gene, CDR3 protein, CDR3 DNA. D genes are given only for firm matches. Where a row states a size, it is once, few, many or the class of an expanded clone; other rows omit it.

v_gene: TRBV11-2; abundance: -; len: 15; d_gene: TRBD1; j_gene: TRBJ1-2; CDR3aa: CASSTDRGNYYGYTF; CDR3nt: TGTGCCAGCAGCACGGACAGGGGGAATTACTATGGCTACACCTTC
v_gene: TRBV13; abundance: -; len: 13; d_gene: TRBD2; j_gene: TRBJ2-3; CDR3aa: CASSLGLSGIEYF; CDR3nt: TGTGCCAGCAGCTTAGGCCTTAGCGGGATAGAGTATTTT
v_gene: TRBV5-1; abundance: -; len: 13; d_gene: -; j_gene: TRBJ2-3; CDR3aa: CASSLEATDTQYF; CDR3nt: TGCGCCAGCAGCTTGGAAGCCACAGATACGCAGTATTTT
v_gene: TRBV5-6; abundance: -; len: 15; d_gene: TRBD2; j_gene: TRBJ2-1; CDR3aa: CASSSRTSGSIGQFF; CDR3nt: TGTGCCAGCAGCTCCAGGACTAGCGGGAGTATTGGGCAGTTCTTC
v_gene: TRBV12-5; abundance: -; len: 13; d_gene: TRBD1; j_gene: TRBJ2-7; CDR3aa: CASGLGTGAEQYF; CDR3nt: TGTGCTAGTGGTCTCGGGACAGGGGCCGAGCAGTACTTC
v_gene: TRBV5-1; abundance: -; len: 18; d_gene: TRBD2; j_gene: TRBJ2-3; CDR3aa: CASSLRGRARINTDTQYF; CDR3nt: TGCGCCAGCAGCTTACGGGGGAGGGCCCGGATTAACACAGATACGCAGTATTTT
v_gene: TRBV29-1; abundance: -; len: 12; d_gene: TRBD1; j_gene: TRBJ2-7; CDR3aa: CSVETGVYEQYF; CDR3nt: TGCAGCGTTGAAACAGGGGTCTACGAGCAGTACTTC
v_gene: TRBV6-1; abundance: -; len: 14; d_gene: TRBD1; j_gene: TRBJ2-7; CDR3aa: CASRDRFSSYEQYF; CDR3nt: TGTGCCAGCAGGGACAGGTTCAGCTCCTACGAGCAGTACTTC
v_gene: TRBV18; abundance: -; len: 16; d_gene: -; j_gene: TRBJ2-1; CDR3aa: CASSPLPEGTLNEQFF; CDR3nt: TGTGCCAGCTCACCGCTACCCGAGGGGACTCTCAATGAGCAGTTCTTC
v_gene: TRBV5-4; abundance: -; len: 14; d_gene: TRBD1; j_gene: TRBJ1-4; CDR3aa: CASSLDRGREKLFF; CDR3nt: TGTGCCAGCAGCCTGGACAGGGGGCGTGAAAAACTGTTTTTT
v_gene: TRBV19; abundance: -; len: 15; d_gene: TRBD1; j_gene: TRBJ2-1; CDR3aa: CASSLRDSVLNEQFF; CDR3nt: TGTGCCAGTAGTCTCCGGGACAGTGTTTTGAATGAGCAGTTCTTC
v_gene: TRBV5-1; abundance: -; len: 16; d_gene: -; j_gene: TRBJ2-3; CDR3aa: CASSLKGGRITDTQYF; CDR3nt: TGCGCCAGCAGCTTGAAGGGGGGGCGGATCACAGATACGCAGTATTTT
v_gene: TRBV28; abundance: -; len: 16; d_gene: TRBD1; j_gene: TRBJ1-5; CDR3aa: CASTGQGWAINQPQHF; CDR3nt: TGTGCCAGCACGGGACAGGGGTGGGCTATTAATCAGCCCCAGCATTTT
v_gene: TRBV2; abundance: once; len: 15; d_gene: -; j_gene: TRBJ1-2; CDR3aa: CASPPVGEGPYGYTF; CDR3nt: TGTGCCAGCCCCCCAGTGGGTGAGGGCCCCTATGGCTACACCTTC
v_gene: TRBV7-6; abundance: few; len: 14; d_gene: TRBD1; j_gene: TRBJ2-7; CDR3aa: CASSPTGGKREQYF; CDR3nt: TGTGCCAGCAGCCCGACAGGGGGTAAACGCGAGCAGTACTTC
v_gene: TRBV6-5; abundance: -; len: 15; d_gene: TRBD2; j_gene: TRBJ2-1; CDR3aa: CASSSTSGRAQGQFF; CDR3nt: TGTGCCAGCAGTTCGACTAGCGGGAGGGCCCAGGGGCAGTTCTTC
v_gene: TRBV4-3; abundance: -; len: 15; d_gene: -; j_gene: TRBJ2-7; CDR3aa: CASSQFPGASYEQYF; CDR3nt: TGCGCCAGCAGCCAATTTCCAGGGGCCTCCTACGAGCAGTACTTC
v_gene: TRBV28; abundance: -; len: 17; d_gene: TRBD2; j_gene: TRBJ2-4; CDR3aa: CASSLFSGGASKNIQYF; CDR3nt: TGTGCCAGCAGTTTATTTAGCGGGGGGGCGTCCAAAAACATTCAGTACTTC
v_gene: TRBV7-9; abundance: few; len: 14; d_gene: -; j_gene: TRBJ2-1; CDR3aa: CASSLVVGGREQFF; CDR3nt: TGTGCCAGCAGCTTAGTTGTAGGGGGACGTGAGCAGTTCTTC
v_gene: TRBV4-1; abundance: -; len: 20; d_gene: TRBD2; j_gene: TRBJ2-7; CDR3aa: CASSPRGRLAGDPSSYEQYF; CDR3nt: TGCGCCAGCAGCCCCCGAGGACGGCTAGCGGGCGATCCTAGCTCCTACGAGCAGTACTTC
v_gene: TRBV2; abundance: few; len: 16; d_gene: TRBD2; j_gene: TRBJ2-2; CDR3aa: CASSASSGRNTGELFF; CDR3nt: TGTGCCAGCAGCGCCTCTAGCGGGAGGAATACCGGGGAGCTGTTTTTT
v_gene: TRBV28; abundance: -; len: 17; d_gene: TRBD1; j_gene: TRBJ1-2; CDR3aa: CASTVQDRGPTNYGYTF; CDR3nt: TGTGCCAGCACCGTCCAGGACAGGGGGCCTACTAACTATGGCTACACCTTC
v_gene: TRBV18; abundance: -; len: 15; d_gene: -; j_gene: TRBJ2-3; CDR3aa: CASSLSPSSTDTQYF; CDR3nt: TGTGCCAGCTCACTAAGCCCCTCTAGCACAGATACGCAGTATTTT
v_gene: TRBV4-3; abundance: -; len: 18; d_gene: TRBD2; j_gene: TRBJ2-3; CDR3aa: CASSQAPYLAGARGTQYF; CDR3nt: TGCGCCAGCAGCCAAGCTCCGTATCTAGCGGGGGCCCGGGGTACGCAGTATTTT
v_gene: TRBV6-4; abundance: -; len: 14; d_gene: TRBD1; j_gene: TRBJ1-5; CDR3aa: CASSGVGTAQPQHF; CDR3nt: TGTGCCAGCAGTGGGGTAGGGACAGCCCAGCCCCAGCATTTT
v_gene: TRBV7-9; abundance: -; len: 16; d_gene: TRBD2; j_gene: TRBJ2-5; CDR3aa: CASSFSGGSGQETQYF; CDR3nt: TGTGCCAGCAGCTTTTCGGGCGGGAGTGGGCAAGAGACCCAGTACTTC
v_gene: TRBV25-1; abundance: -; len: 12; d_gene: -; j_gene: TRBJ2-4; CDR3aa: CASSELGGIQYF; CDR3nt: TGTGCCAGCAGTGAATTAGGCGGCATTCAGTACTTC
v_gene: TRBV7-9; abundance: -; len: 12; d_gene: -; j_gene: TRBJ2-1; CDR3aa: CSSTREGRQQFF; CDR3nt: TGTTCCAGCACGCGGGAAGGTCGGCAGCAGTTCTTC
v_gene: TRBV6-1; abundance: few; len: 15; d_gene: TRBD2; j_gene: TRBJ2-1; CDR3aa: CASSRSAGGNNEQFF; CDR3nt: TGTGCCAGCAGCCGTTCAGCGGGGGGGAACAATGAGCAGTTCTTC
v_gene: TRBV29-1; abundance: -; len: 13; d_gene: -; j_gene: TRBJ2-5; CDR3aa: CSVEPVVSETQYF; CDR3nt: TGCAGCGTTGAGCCCGTAGTCTCAGAGACCCAGTACTTC
v_gene: TRBV28; abundance: -; len: 14; d_gene: TRBD1; j_gene: TRBJ1-2; CDR3aa: CASRAPGQRYGYTF; CDR3nt: TGTGCCAGCAGAGCTCCGGGACAGCGCTATGGCTACACCTTC
v_gene: TRBV19; abundance: -; len: 12; d_gene: -; j_gene: TRBJ1-1; CDR3aa: CASSMAYTEAFF; CDR3nt: TGTGCCAGTAGTATGGCCTACACTGAAGCTTTCTTT
v_gene: TRBV4-3; abundance: -; len: 16; d_gene: -; j_gene: TRBJ2-3; CDR3aa: CASSYAGLPNTDTQYF; CDR3nt: TGCGCCAGCAGCTATGCGGGGCTACCCAACACAGATACGCAGTATTTT
v_gene: TRBV6-5; abundance: -; len: 13; d_gene: -; j_gene: TRBJ2-7; CDR3aa: CASSPPQAYEQYF; CDR3nt: TGTGCCAGCAGTCCCCCCCAGGCCTACGAGCAGTACTTC
v_gene: TRBV23-1; abundance: few; len: 14; d_gene: TRBD1; j_gene: TRBJ1-5; CDR3aa: CASSRHRGHQPQHF; CDR3nt: TGCGCCAGCAGTCGCCACAGGGGGCATCAGCCCCAGCATTTT
v_gene: TRBV5-1; abundance: few; len: 14; d_gene: TRBD1; j_gene: TRBJ1-2; CDR3aa: CVSSSGTDSYGYTF; CDR3nt: TGCGTCAGCAGCTCCGGGACAGACTCCTATGGCTACACCTTC
v_gene: TRBV11-2; abundance: -; len: 12; d_gene: -; j_gene: TRBJ2-3; CDR3aa: CASSLTRNTQYF; CDR3nt: TGTGCCAGCAGCTTAACTAGGAATACGCAGTATTTT
v_gene: TRBV2; abundance: -; len: 15; d_gene: TRBD1; j_gene: TRBJ2-7; CDR3aa: CASSGPGQGAGEQYF; CDR3nt: TGTGCCAGCAGTGGACCGGGACAGGGGGCCGGGGAGCAGTACTTC
v_gene: TRBV30; abundance: -; len: 14; d_gene: -; j_gene: TRBJ2-3; CDR3aa: CAWILRTSTDTQYF; CDR3nt: TGTGCCTGGATTCTGCGTACTAGCACAGATACGCAGTATTTT
v_gene: TRBV5-4; abundance: many; len: 15; d_gene: -; j_gene: TRBJ2-2; CDR3aa: CASSPPGANTGELFF; CDR3nt: TGTGCCAGCAGCCCTCCAGGGGCGAACACCGGGGAGCTGTTTTTT
v_gene: TRBV6-6; abundance: -; len: 12; d_gene: -; j_gene: TRBJ2-7; CDR3aa: CASTRGTYEQYF; CDR3nt: TGTGCCAGCACCCGGGGGACCTACGAGCAGTACTTC
v_gene: TRBV5-6; abundance: few; len: 15; d_gene: -; j_gene: TRBJ1-3; CDR3aa: CASSFTGTSGNTIYF; CDR3nt: TGTGCCAGCAGCTTTACGGGAACCTCTGGAAACACCATATATTTT
v_gene: TRBV5-4; abundance: -; len: 14; d_gene: -; j_gene: TRBJ1-5; CDR3aa: CASSARGVDQPQHF; CDR3nt: TGTGCCAGCAGCGCTCGGGGTGTAGATCAGCCCCAGCATTTT
v_gene: TRBV7-9; abundance: -; len: 18; d_gene: TRBD2; j_gene: TRBJ2-4; CDR3aa: CASSSLAGGHNAKNIQYF; CDR3nt: TGTGCCAGCAGCTCACTCGCGGGAGGGCATAACGCCAAAAACATTCAGTACTTC
v_gene: TRBV7-2; abundance: -; len: 14; d_gene: -; j_gene: TRBJ2-5; CDR3aa: CASSLYQYQETQYF; CDR3nt: TGTGCCAGCAGCTTATACCAGTATCAAGAGACCCAGTACTTC
v_gene: TRBV7-9; abundance: few; len: 15; d_gene: -; j_gene: TRBJ1-1; CDR3aa: CASSSLGGSVEEAFF; CDR3nt: TGTGCCAGCAGCTCCCTAGGTGGTAGCGTAGAAGAAGCTTTCTTT
v_gene: TRBV9; abundance: -; len: 13; d_gene: -; j_gene: TRBJ2-7; CDR3aa: CASSVFSSYEQYF; CDR3nt: TGTGCCAGCAGCGTCTTTAGCTCCTACGAGCAGTACTTC
v_gene: TRBV2; abundance: -; len: 15; d_gene: TRBD1; j_gene: TRBJ2-5; CDR3aa: CASSETGGVRETQYF; CDR3nt: TGTGCCAGCAGTGAAACAGGGGGCGTTCGGGAGACCCAGTACTTC
v_gene: TRBV18; abundance: -; len: 13; d_gene: -; j_gene: TRBJ1-1; CDR3aa: CASSPPTGVGAFF; CDR3nt: TGTGCCAGCTCACCACCGACGGGGGTAGGGGCTTTCTTT